The T cell receptor (beta chain) under discussion was sequenced for a study of blood T cell repertoires in COVID-19. Turning to the study itself: Sample material is recorded as cDNA or gDNA derived from T cells, B-cell-depleted T cells, or PBMCs.

Germline values: CDR1 SGHDN, CDR2 FVKESK. The CDR3 sequence is 14 residues long. The V end was cut by 8 bases, the J end by 5 bases, with 19 bases between. This clone showed up just once. Participants had their cohort set by participant-reported clinical history. All recovered Cohort 3 donors got two negative PCRs, got clearance, or saw symptom resolution. Methods used by the authors: Amplified reference gene primers provided the basis for estimating nucleated cell counts. Data came from immunoSEQ multiplex PCR; TCRdb stores just in-frame clones and leaves some out. The DNA was the basis for D and trimming; V, J and clone size are from that table. The top ten clones hold 9.5% to 11% of a sample with 180,000 or so clones, around 80% of them seen once.

This receptor was taken from a man aged 50 to 60 who had recovered from COVID-19. Sequenced input: PBMCs or T cells enriched from blood (not recorded which). J is TRBJ2-7 and V is TRBV14; tentatively, D is TRBD2 (6 bases). The CDR3 loop is CASEPVGGADEQYF. In DNA, the CDR3 is TGTGCCAGCGAGCCCGTCGGGGGTGCCGACGAGCAGTACTTC.